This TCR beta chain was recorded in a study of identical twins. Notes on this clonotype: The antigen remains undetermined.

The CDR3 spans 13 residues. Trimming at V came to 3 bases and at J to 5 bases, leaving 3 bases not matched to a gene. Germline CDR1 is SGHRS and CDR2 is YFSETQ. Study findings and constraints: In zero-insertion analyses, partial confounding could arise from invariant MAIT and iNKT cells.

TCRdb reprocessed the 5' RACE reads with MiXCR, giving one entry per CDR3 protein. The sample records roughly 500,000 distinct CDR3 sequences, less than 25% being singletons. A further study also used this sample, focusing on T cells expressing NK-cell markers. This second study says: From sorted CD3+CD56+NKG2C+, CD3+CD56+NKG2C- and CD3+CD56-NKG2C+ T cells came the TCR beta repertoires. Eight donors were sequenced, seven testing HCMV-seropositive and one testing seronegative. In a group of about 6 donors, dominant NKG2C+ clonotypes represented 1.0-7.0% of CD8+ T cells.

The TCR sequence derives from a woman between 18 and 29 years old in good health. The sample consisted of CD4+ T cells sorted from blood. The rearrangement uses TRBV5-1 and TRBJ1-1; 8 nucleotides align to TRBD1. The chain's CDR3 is CASSYGQGTEAFF. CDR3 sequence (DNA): TGCGCCAGCAGCTATGGACAGGGTACTGAAGCTTTCTTT.